These 3 T cell receptor beta chains came from one sample sequenced in a study of blood T cell repertoires in COVID-19. Generated by immunoSEQ multiplex PCR, the TCRdb table keeps only in-frame clones and is missing some. The sample consists of around 47,000 clones, roughly 89% of them appearing once. Specimen: peripheral blood. The receptors were sampled from a man aged 80 or over with active or convalescent COVID-19.

The V call is TRBV6-2 or TRBV6-3, the J call TRBJ2-7, with 9 bases that match TRBD1. V shed 2 bases, J shed 5 bases, and the junction held 10 bases outside the gene matches. In germline, CDR1 is MNHEY, CDR2 SVGEGT. This CDR3 contains 16 residues. The CDR3 is CASSYPDRGGRNEQYF. DNA of the CDR3: TGTGCCAGCAGTTACCCGGACAGGGGCGGTAGGAACGAGCAGTACTTC.

This chain uses TRBV6-4 with TRBJ2-2; possibly TRBD2 for D (6 bases). Deletions cut 8 bases from V and 0 bases from J, with 10 bases between. The CDR3 runs to 14 residues. The germline CDR1 and CDR2 sequences are MRHNA and SNTAGT. In nucleotides, the CDR3 is TGTGCCAGCTCAGCGGGTACGAACACCGGGGAGCTGTTTTTT. Protein product: CASSAGTNTGELFF.

In this sample, this clone turned up a few times. This chain links TRBV19 with TRBJ1-5, with 7 bases matching TRBD1. The ends lost 5 bases at V and 13 bases at J; junction bases unmatched: 8. This CDR3 contains 12 residues. Germline V gene data show CDR1 as LNHDA and CDR2 as SQIVND (reference sequence). CDR3 coding DNA: TGTGCCAGTAGTTATACGGACAGGTCGCAGCATTTT. Translating gives CASSYTDRSQHF.